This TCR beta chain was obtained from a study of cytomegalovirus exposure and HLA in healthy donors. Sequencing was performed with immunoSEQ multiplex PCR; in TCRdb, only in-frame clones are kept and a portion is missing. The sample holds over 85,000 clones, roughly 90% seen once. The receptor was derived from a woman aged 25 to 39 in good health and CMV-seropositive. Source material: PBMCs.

The CDR3 nucleotides are TGCGCCAGCAGCTTGTTTCCCCCTACTAGCGGGCAATTACTAAGCTCCTACAATGAGCAGTTCTTC. Its protein is CASSLFPPTSGQLLSSYNEQFF. The chain is built from TRBV5-1 and TRBJ2-1; 9 bases match TRBD2. V gave up 1 base and J gave up 0 bases; unmatched junction bases: 20. This CDR3 has 22 residues. The germline gives CDR1 SGHRS, CDR2 YFSETQ.